This TCR beta chain comes out of a study of cytomegalovirus exposure and HLA in healthy donors. The PCR ran on 60 Vbeta and 13 Jbeta primers. Produced via immunoSEQ multiplex PCR; TCRdb's table is partial and in-frame only. The profile covers over 200,000 clones, with around 64% appearing a single time and 2.5% to 3% taken by the ten largest. Germline lookup yields CDR1 SGHTA and CDR2 FQGTGA. Trimming pared 3 bases from V and 9 bases from J, leaving 12 bases between. CDR3 length: 13 residues. The TCR sequence derives from a man aged 40-50 years in good health and CMV-seropositive. Sequenced sample: PBMCs. The chain has TRBV7-3 and TRBJ2-1; a possible D gene is TRBD2 (7 bases). CDR3 bases: TGTGCCAGCAGCTTGGCGGGGGCTAGTGAGCAGTTCTTC. Translating gives CASSLAGASEQFF.